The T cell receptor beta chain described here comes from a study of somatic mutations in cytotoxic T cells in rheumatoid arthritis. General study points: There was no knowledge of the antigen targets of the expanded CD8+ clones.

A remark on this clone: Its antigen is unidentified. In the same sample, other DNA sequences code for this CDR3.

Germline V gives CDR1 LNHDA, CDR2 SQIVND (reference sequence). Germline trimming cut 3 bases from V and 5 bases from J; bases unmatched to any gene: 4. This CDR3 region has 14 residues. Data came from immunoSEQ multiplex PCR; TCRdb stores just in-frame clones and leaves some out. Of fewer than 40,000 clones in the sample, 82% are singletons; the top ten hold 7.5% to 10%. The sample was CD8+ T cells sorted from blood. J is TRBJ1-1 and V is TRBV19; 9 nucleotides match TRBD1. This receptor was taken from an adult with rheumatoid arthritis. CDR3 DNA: TGTGCCAGTAGTATTGGGGGACAGGGAACTGAAGCTTTCTTT. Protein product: CASSIGGQGTEAFF.